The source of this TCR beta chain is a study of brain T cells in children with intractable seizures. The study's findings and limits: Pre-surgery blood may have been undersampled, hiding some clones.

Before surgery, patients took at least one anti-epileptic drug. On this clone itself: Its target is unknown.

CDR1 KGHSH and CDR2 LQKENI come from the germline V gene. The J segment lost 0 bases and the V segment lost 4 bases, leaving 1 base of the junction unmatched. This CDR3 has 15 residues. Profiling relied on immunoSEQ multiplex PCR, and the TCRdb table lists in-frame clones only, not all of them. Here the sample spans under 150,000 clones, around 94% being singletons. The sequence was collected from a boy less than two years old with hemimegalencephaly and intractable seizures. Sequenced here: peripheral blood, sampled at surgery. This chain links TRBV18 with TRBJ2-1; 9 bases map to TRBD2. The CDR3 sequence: CASSLSGSSYNEQFF. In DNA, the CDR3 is TGTGCCAGCTCACTTAGCGGGAGCTCCTACAATGAGCAGTTCTTC.